This T cell receptor beta chain is from a study of CXCR3-negative and CXCR3-positive naive CD8 T cells. Overall study findings and caveats: Both naive subsets showed comparably high diversity, and memory CD8+ cells showed much lower diversity. Similar TRBV-TRBJ usage was seen in naive cells (both CXCR3-negative and CXCR3-positive), but memory cells differed. TRB CDR3s of CXCR3-positive naive cells were more hydrophobic than those of CXCR3-negative naive cells.

Every individual CD8+ T cell subset underwent sorting in triplicate at more than 250,000 cells apiece. CDR1 and CDR2 (germline): MNHEY, SVGAGI. The CDR3 contains 15 residues. On this clonotype: Its cognate antigen is unknown.

TRB cDNA libraries were made by UMI-labeled 5' RACE. Each CDR3 protein gets one entry in TCRdb, which reprocessed the 5' RACE reads and gives no DNA. In all, the sample yields about 41,000 distinct CDR3 sequences. The origin of this receptor is a human donor in good health. Some clones in this sample may be carry-over from other donors' samples. Sequenced input: naive CXCR3- CD8+ T cells from blood. Subset here: CD45RO-CCR7+CD27+CD95- naive CD8+ T cells lacking CXCR3 (TNR3-). The rearrangement uses TRBV6-5 and TRBJ2-3. CDR3 sequence reads: CASRPEPMNTDTQYF.